The text below deals with one T cell receptor beta chain. Original data processing: Nucleated cell counts were estimated from reference gene primer amplification. Clones were read by immunoSEQ multiplex PCR, and TCRdb kept only the in-frame ones, dropping some. V, J and clone size are taken as reported in that table, and D and trimming were inferred from the DNA itself. Of about 100,000 clones detected, roughly 90% appear once; the ten largest clones hold approximately 1.7%. The data originate from a study of blood T cell repertoires in COVID-19. Study background: Samples of COVID-19 (acute and convalescent) were obtained from the United States, Italy and Spain. T cells, B-cell-depleted T cells, or PBMCs provided the cDNA or gDNA that served as material.

The CDR3 totals 13 residues. V lost 4 bases, J lost 7 bases, and 11 bases lay in between. The germline gives CDR1 ENHRY, CDR2 SYGVKD. Input material: peripheral blood. The TCR comes from a man in his 60s with acute or convalescent COVID-19. The chain recombines TRBV10-3 with TRBJ2-1; D is unclear. The CDR3 nucleotides are TGTGCCATCAGTGGAAACTATCAGAATGAGCAGTTCTTC. Translation: CAISGNYQNEQFF.